The entry below gives a single T cell receptor beta chain sequence along with its context. Its specificity is not known. Autoimmune disease history or systemic immunosuppression disqualified patients. Generated by immunoSEQ multiplex PCR, the TCRdb table keeps only in-frame clones and is missing some. The table has approximately 82,000 clones, 88% seen once; the top ten hold 0.65% to 0.95%. These data originate in a study of OX40 agonist ivuxolimab in advanced cancers. Study details: The dose-escalation cohort was approximately 80% male, with a mean age of around 60 years, ranging about 23 to 90. Study-wide points: Some nonresponders also had low normalized T-cell clonal expansion.

Trimming removed 10 bases from V and 10 bases from J, with 14 bases in between. This CDR3 contains 11 residues. CDR1 and CDR2 (germline): MNHEY, SVGAGI. The chain couples TRBV6-5 to TRBJ1-3; a weak D match, TRBD1 (5 bases). The receptor comes from an adult with an advanced solid tumor such as melanoma, head and neck, liver or kidney cancer. Sample: CD4+ or CD8+ T cells sorted from blood, taken in a trial of the OX40 agonist ivuxolimab. The CDR3 region has the DNA TGTGCCACCCGGACAATCGGGACCATATATTTT. The encoded protein is CATRTIGTIYF.